The clone carrying this TCR beta chain was counted only a few times. Its cognate antigen is unknown. The source of the sample is a study of early T cells in non-severe SARS-CoV-2 infection. Study-wide context: Sequenced bulk RNA came from whole blood that was unsorted, and chains were unpaired. Study observations and caveats: VDJdb matching favored anti-spike CD8 responses, missing private and CD4 specificities.

There are 15 residues in the CDR3. V lost 0 bases, J lost 0 bases, and 6 bases lay in between. The germline V gene encodes CDR1 SGDLS and CDR2 YYNGEE. Attachment of unique molecular identifiers was made to individual cDNA molecules. TCRdb reanalysed the 5' RACE reads using MiXCR and keeps one entry per CDR3 protein. The profile shows 40,000 to 60,000 distinct CDR3 sequences, 7% to 9% of them singletons. The receptor was derived from an adult who was a healthcare worker with PCR-confirmed SARS-CoV-2 infection or an uninfected control (not recorded which). Sequencing used whole blood. The chain combines TRBV9 with TRBJ1-4; D gene uncertain. The CDR3 DNA reads as TGTGCCAGCAGCGTAGGCCTGGCAACTAATGAAAAACTGTTTTTT. Its translation is CASSVGLATNEKLFF.